This T cell receptor beta chain derives from a study of shared clonotypes between healthy human individuals. General study findings and limits: Genetic and exposure-history diversity was limited by the small donor number.

This clone was observed a single time. Antigen: not known. Additional DNA sequences in this sample encode the identical CDR3. Evenly divided among several immunoSEQ plates was the genomic DNA of each subset. Generated by immunoSEQ multiplex PCR, the TCRdb table keeps only in-frame clones and is missing some. The table has 550,000 to 600,000 clones, roughly 79% seen once; the top ten hold around 11%. Looked up from germline, CDR1 is MNHNY and CDR2 is SVGAGI (reference sequence). CDR3 size: 13 residues. V was pared by 2 bases and J by 0 bases, with 4 bases between. Sequenced sample: PBMCs. The V gene is TRBV6-6, the J gene TRBJ1-1; D is unclear. The receptor comes from a woman aged 35 to 49 in good health. Some clones in this sample may be carry-over from other donors' samples. The CDR3 loop is CASSYVMNTEAFF. CDR3 nucleotides: TGTGCCAGCAGTTACGTTATGAACACTGAAGCTTTCTTT.